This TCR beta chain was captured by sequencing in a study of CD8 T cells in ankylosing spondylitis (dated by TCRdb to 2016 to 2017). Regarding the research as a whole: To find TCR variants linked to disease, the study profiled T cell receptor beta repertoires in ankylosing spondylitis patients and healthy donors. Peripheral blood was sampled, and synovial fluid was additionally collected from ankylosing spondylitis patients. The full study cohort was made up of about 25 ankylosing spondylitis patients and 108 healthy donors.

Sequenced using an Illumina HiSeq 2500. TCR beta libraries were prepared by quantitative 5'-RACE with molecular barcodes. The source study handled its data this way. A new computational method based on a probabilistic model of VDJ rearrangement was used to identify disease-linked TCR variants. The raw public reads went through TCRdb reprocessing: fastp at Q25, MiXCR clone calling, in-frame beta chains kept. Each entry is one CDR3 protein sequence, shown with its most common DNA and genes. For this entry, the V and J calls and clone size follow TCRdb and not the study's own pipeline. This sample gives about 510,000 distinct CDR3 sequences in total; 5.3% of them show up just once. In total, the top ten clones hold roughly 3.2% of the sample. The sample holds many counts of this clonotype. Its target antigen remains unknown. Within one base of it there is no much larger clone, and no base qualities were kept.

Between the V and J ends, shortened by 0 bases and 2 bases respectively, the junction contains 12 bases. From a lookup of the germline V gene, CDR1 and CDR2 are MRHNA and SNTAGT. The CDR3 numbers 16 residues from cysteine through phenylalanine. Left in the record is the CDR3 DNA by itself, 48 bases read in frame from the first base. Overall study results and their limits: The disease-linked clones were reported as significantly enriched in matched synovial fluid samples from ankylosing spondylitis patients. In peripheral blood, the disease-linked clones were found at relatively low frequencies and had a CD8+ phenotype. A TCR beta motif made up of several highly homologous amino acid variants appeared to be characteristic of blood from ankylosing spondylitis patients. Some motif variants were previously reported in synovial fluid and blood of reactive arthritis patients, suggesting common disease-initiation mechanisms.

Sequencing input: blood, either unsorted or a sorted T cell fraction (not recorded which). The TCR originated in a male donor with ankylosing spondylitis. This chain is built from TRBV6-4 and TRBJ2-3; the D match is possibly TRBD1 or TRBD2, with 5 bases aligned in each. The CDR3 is CASSDSGDLYTDTQYF. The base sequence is TGTGCCAGCAGTGACTCGGGGGACCTTTACACAGATACGCAGTATTTT.